This paragraph covers one TCR beta chain sequence. Its antigen is still unknown. There are no base qualities to consult, and no much larger clone falls within one base. The same CDR3 arises from other DNA sequences in this sample as well. TCR CDR3 regions were amplified from genomic DNA by multiplex PCR using the deep immunoSEQ assay. Extracted genomic DNA from each cell subset was spread evenly across all wells of several immunoSEQ 96-well plates, with each plate serving as a replicate. For sorted subsets, about 200 ng genomic DNA, equal to 30,000 to 35,000 T cell genomes, was loaded into each replicate PCR. Purified libraries were measured with a Qubit 3.0 fluorometer, size-checked on a Bioanalyzer 2100, and measured again with the KAPA Library Quantification kit. Each immunoSEQ 96-well plate was sequenced on its own single-read 150-cycle Illumina NextSeq 550 flow cell. Turning to the authors' computational methods: Because the immunoSEQ output held only junctional sequences and lacked quality scores, the filtering could not match the filtering applied to full-length reads. To assign V/J genes and CDR3, sequences were annotated using PyIR, a Python wrapper for IgBLAST v1.9, with IMGT germline references. Any read was removed if the V/J assignment was weak (E-value above 1e-6), the CDR3 was missing, or the read contained stop codons, out-of-frame junctions, or ambiguous translated residues. V3J clonotypes were defined as sequences sharing an identical inferred V gene, J gene, and CDR3 amino acid sequence. The percentage overlap between two repertoires was calculated by dividing the number of shared unique clonotypes by the size of the smaller repertoire. Repertoire richness was assessed with RTK rarefaction, the Chao1 estimator, and Recon v2.1 estimates of unobserved clonotypes. Generation probabilities were computed with OLGA for all TCRbeta clonotypes obtained by the gDNA method from several donors. TCRdb holds this immuneACCESS table with in-frame rearrangements only. Some clones are missing; in checked studies, unresolved V genes explain under half, and the rest has no known cause. D and trimming come from the DNA, and the V and J calls and clone size come from that table. In all, the sample holds about 2.4 million clones, and over 85% of those were seen once. 0.36% of the sample is taken by the ten largest.

The donors were healthy, HIV-negative adults with no recently reported acute infections or vaccinations. Every donor was a Caucasian adult residing in Nashville, Tennessee, USA. CD4+ T cells were enriched through magnetic negative selection, after which naive cells were positively selected on CD45RA and the remaining negative fraction served as the memory subset. Blood was collected by leukapheresis, and PBMCs were isolated by Ficoll-Histopaque density gradient centrifugation and then cryopreserved in liquid nitrogen vapor phase. Analytical flow cytometry was used to check the purity and quantity of every magnetically sorted T cell population. Genomic DNA was isolated from each sorted fraction and quantified by UV absorbance on a Nanodrop 2000c. The data derive from a study of shared clonotypes between healthy human individuals (dated by TCRdb to between 2020 and 2021). Regarding the research as a whole: The cohort comprised a couple of women and a few men aged 18 to 49 years. For each donor, CD4 naive and CD4 memory were each run on three plates, CD8 naive on two plates, and CD8 memory on one plate. To estimate repertoire size and how much clonotype sharing occurs between individuals, the study deeply sequenced the blood TCR repertoires of about 5 healthy adults. To increase sequencing depth and limit assay-specific biases, different laboratories used diverse techniques to prepare libraries and sequence TCR repertoires. Between about 0.85 and 8.9 billion PBMCs per donor were obtained by leukapheresis.

The study at large found these results: Naive subsets generally had larger estimated clonotype richness than memory subsets. Sampling was limited to blood, and TCR repertoires in tissue likely differ from TCR repertoires in blood. Rarefaction of sorted-subset datasets indicated incomplete sequencing despite the large sequencing depth. Across a few donors, about 5% of naive CD4, approximately 3.6% of naive CD8, roughly 2.2% of memory CD4, and approximately 0.4% of memory CD8 clonotypes were shared. Pairwise subsampling indicated that sequencing depth was expected to affect the degree of clonotype sharing among donors. Because the study included only a small number of donors, the genetic and exposure-history diversity represented was limited. Compared with non-shared clonotypes, the clonotypes found in all four sorted-subset donors had higher generation probabilities.

V is reduced by 5 bases and J by 5 bases, leaving a spacing of 10 bases between them. In the germline V gene (reference sequence), CDR1 corresponds to SEHNR and CDR2 to FQNEAQ. From the cysteine up to the phenylalanine, the CDR3 has a length of 13 residues. Of the read, only the CDR3 DNA is kept; its 39 bases are in frame from base 1. The sequence is built from TRBV7-9 and TRBJ1-5; the D gene identity is not certain. This receptor was taken from a man aged 18 to 29 in good health. Some clones in this sample may be carry-over from other donors' samples. The sequenced sample consisted of naive CD4+ T cells from PBMCs. Taken with the paper, the label for cell subset or site translates to: CD45RA+ positively selected. For the CDR3, the sequence is CASSPSGDQPQHF. The bases read TGTGCCAGCAGCCCAAGCGGGGATCAGCCCCAGCATTTT.